The 9 T cell receptor beta chains reported below all come from one sample, sequenced in a study of Graves' ophthalmopathy and Graves' hyperthyroidism. Investigators amplified TCR beta CDR3 regions from RNA transcripts. HTBI primers primed a first-round RT-PCR, and a second-round multiplex PCR followed. TCRdb used MiXCR to reprocess the multiplex PCR reads, holding one entry per CDR3 protein. The sample gives approximately 1.2 million distinct CDR3 sequences, less than 45% of which show up once; over 8.5% is in the top ten. Input material: peripheral blood or thyroid tissue (not recorded which). Every receptor here comes from an adult man with Graves' hyperthyroidism.

This clonotype was found a few times. The rearrangement uses TRBV7-9 and TRBJ2-5; 8 nucleotides line up with TRBD2. The CDR3 covers 15 residues. The V gene end was trimmed by 3 bases and the J gene end by 4 bases; junction bases not matched to a gene: 7. CDR1 is SEHNR and CDR2 is FQNEAQ in the germline V gene (reference sequence). Here the CDR3 DNA reads TGTGCCAGCAGCTTGGACAAAAGCGGGGGAGAGACCCAGTACTTC. Translation gives CASSLDKSGGETQYF. The variable domain in full, completed from reference TRBV7-9 and TRBJ2-5, reads DTGVSQNPRHKITKRGQNVTFRCDPISEHNRLYWYRQTLGQGPEFLTYFQNEAQLEKSRLLSDRFSAERPKGSFSTLEIQRTEQGDSAMYLCASSLDKSGGETQYFGPGTRLLVL.

This clonotype was seen a handful of times. This chain connects TRBV25-1 to TRBJ2-5; 7 nucleotides line up with TRBD1. Germline assignment: CDR1 MGHDK and CDR2 SYGVNS. After removal of 8 bases from V and 5 bases from J, the junction contained 8 bases not matched to a gene. This CDR3 is 13 amino acids long. The CDR3 sequence: CASQDDRVETQYF. The CDR3 DNA reads as TGTGCCAGCCAAGACGACAGGGTTGAGACCCAGTACTTC.

The genes are TRBV4-2 and TRBJ1-4; D is unclear. V shed 1 base and J shed 7 bases, with 7 bases lying between them. The CDR3 extends over 13 amino acids. The V gene's germline CDR1 is LGHNA and CDR2 YNFKEQ. CDR3 loop: CASSQGSGEKLFF. The CDR3 DNA sequence: TGTGCCAGCAGCCAAGGATCAGGTGAAAAACTGTTTTTT.

The sample holds a few counts of this clonotype. A much larger clone lies one base from this, so it may be a read error. This chain joins TRBV29-1 and TRBJ2-5; D is ambiguous. Germline lookup yields CDR1 SQVTM and CDR2 ANQGSEA. This CDR3 comprises 10 residues. The V gene lost 4 bases and the J gene lost 6 bases, with 6 bases spanning the gap. The CDR3 spells CSVGWQTQYF. CDR3 bases: TGCAGCGTTGGTTGGCAGACCCAGTACTTC.

Concerning this clonotype itself: Here the CDR3 omits its conserved ending phenylalanine or tryptophan, so a read error is the likely source. The chain recombines TRBV4-1 with TRBJ2-7, with D perhaps matching TRBD2 (5 bases). V was trimmed by 0 bases and J by 0 bases, leaving 12 bases between them. In germline, CDR1 is MGHRA, CDR2 YSYEKL. This CDR3 region has 16 residues. The DNA of the CDR3 is TGCGCCAGCAGCCAAGAAAACGGGGAGTACTCCTACGAGCAGTACCTC. This translates into CASSQENGEYSYEQYL.

In its sample, this clonotype was seen many times. J is TRBJ1-5 and V is TRBV7-6, with D possibly matching TRBD1 (6 bases). This CDR3 has 16 amino acids. V was pared by 5 bases and J by 3 bases, with 17 bases between. Germline-derived CDR1 and CDR2 are SGHVS and FNYEAQ. The chain's CDR3 is CASSPSGTPVNQPQHF. In DNA, the CDR3 is TGTGCCAGCAGCCCATCCGGGACACCGGTCAATCAGCCCCAGCATTTT. The full variable domain, its missing parts supplied by reference TRBV7-6 and TRBJ1-5, is GAGVSQSPRYKVTKRGQDVALRCDPISGHVSLYWYRQALGQGPEFLTYFNYEAQQDKSGLPNDRFSAERPEGSISTLTIQRTEQRDSAMYRCASSPSGTPVNQPQHFGDGTRLSIL.

This chain links TRBV9 with TRBJ1-2; 8 bases fit TRBD1. Germline CDR1 SGDLS, CDR2 YYNGEE. With 4 bases clipped from V and 4 bases from J, the junction kept 6 bases outside the gene matches. The CDR3 has 14 residues. CDR3 in amino acids: CASSTGGKGYGYTF. The CDR3 DNA reads as TGTGCCAGCAGCACAGGGGGTAAGGGCTATGGCTACACCTTC.

The sample holds many counts of this clonotype. The chain carries TRBV6-5 and TRBJ2-7, with 12 bases that match TRBD2. Germline V gene lookup returns CDR1 MNHEY and CDR2 SVGAGI. V gave up 5 bases and J gave up 5 bases; unmatched junction bases: 4. The CDR3 runs to 14 residues. The CDR3 sequence is CASSALAGGNEQYF. CDR3 DNA: TGTGCCAGCAGTGCACTAGCGGGGGGCAACGAGCAGTACTTC.

This clonotype was picked up many times. This chain links TRBV19 with TRBJ2-5, with TRBD2 identical over 7 bases. In germline, CDR1 is LNHDA, CDR2 SQIVND (reference sequence). Unmatched junction bases numbered 14, after V lost 5 bases and J lost 2 bases. The CDR3 is made up of 17 amino acids. This CDR3 is CASSPSRGGGPQETQYF. The CDR3 region has the DNA TGTGCCAGTAGTCCGTCTCGGGGCGGGGGTCCGCAAGAGACCCAGTACTTC. The full variable domain, with the rest looked up from reference TRBV19 and TRBJ2-5, is DGGITQSPKYLFRKEGQNVTLSCEQNLNHDAMYWYRQDPGQGLRLIYYSQIVNDFQKGDIAEGYSVSREKKESFPLTVTSAQKNPTAFYLCASSPSRGGGPQETQYFGPGTRLLVL.